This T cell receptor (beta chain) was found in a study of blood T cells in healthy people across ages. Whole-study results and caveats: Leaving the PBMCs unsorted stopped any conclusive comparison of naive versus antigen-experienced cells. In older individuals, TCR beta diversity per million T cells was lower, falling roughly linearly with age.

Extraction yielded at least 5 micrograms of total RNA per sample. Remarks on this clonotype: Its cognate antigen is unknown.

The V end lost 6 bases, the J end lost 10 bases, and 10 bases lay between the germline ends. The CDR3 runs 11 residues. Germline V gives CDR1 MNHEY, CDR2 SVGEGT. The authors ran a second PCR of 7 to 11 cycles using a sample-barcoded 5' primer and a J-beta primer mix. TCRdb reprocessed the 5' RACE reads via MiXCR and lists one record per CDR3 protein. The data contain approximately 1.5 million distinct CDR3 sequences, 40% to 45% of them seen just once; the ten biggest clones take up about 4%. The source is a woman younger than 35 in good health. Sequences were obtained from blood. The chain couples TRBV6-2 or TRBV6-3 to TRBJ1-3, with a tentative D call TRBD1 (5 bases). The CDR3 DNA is TGTGCCAGCAGCCAGGGAAGGACCATATATTTT. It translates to CASSQGRTIYF.